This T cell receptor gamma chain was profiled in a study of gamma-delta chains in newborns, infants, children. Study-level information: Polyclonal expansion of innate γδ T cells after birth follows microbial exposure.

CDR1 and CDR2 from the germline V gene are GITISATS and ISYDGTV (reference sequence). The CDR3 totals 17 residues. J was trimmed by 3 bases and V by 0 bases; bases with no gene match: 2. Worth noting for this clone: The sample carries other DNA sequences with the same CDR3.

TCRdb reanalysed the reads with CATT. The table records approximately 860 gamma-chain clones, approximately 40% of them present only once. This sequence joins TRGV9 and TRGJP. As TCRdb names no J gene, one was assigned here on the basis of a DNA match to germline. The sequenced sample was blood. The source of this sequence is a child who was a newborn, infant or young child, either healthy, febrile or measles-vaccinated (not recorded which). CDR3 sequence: CALWEVQQELGKKIKVF. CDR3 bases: TGTGCCTTGTGGGAGGTGCAGCAAGAGTTGGGCAAAAAAATCAAGGTATTT.